What follows are 11 T cell receptor beta chains derived from one specimen sequenced in a study of graft-versus-host responses after intestinal transplantation. No antigen has been assigned to these receptors. Assay: immunoSEQ multiplex PCR; the TCRdb copy retains only in-frame clones and omits some. In the table there are roughly 69,000 clones, roughly 90% of which are singletons. This sample comprised unstimulated CD8+ T cells sorted from spleen or lymph node cells, obtained before transplant. These receptors were taken from a human donor who was the organ donor for an intestinal transplant.

This chain links TRBV7-9 with TRBJ1-1; 8 nucleotides line up with TRBD1. Germline loops: CDR1 SEHNR, CDR2 FQNEAQ (reference sequence). V was pared by 3 bases and J by 4 bases, with 13 bases of the junction left unmatched. There are 17 residues in the CDR3. The CDR3 spells CASSFSRTGLPGTEAFF. CDR3 nucleotides: TGTGCCAGCAGCTTCAGCAGGACAGGGCTTCCGGGCACTGAAGCTTTCTTT.

This rearrangement joins TRBV27 to TRBJ2-1; TRBD1 agrees at 9 bases. This CDR3 comprises 15 residues. Germline V gives CDR1 MNHEY, CDR2 SMNVEV (reference sequence). The ends lost 2 bases at V and 6 bases at J; junction bases unmatched: 5. CDR3 coding DNA: TGTGCCAGCAGTTTAAGTGGGACAGGGTTCAATGAGCAGTTCTTC. Translating it yields CASSLSGTGFNEQFF.

The chain joins TRBV27 to TRBJ2-7; the D gene is possibly TRBD1 (6 bases). Germline V lookup: CDR1 MNHEY, CDR2 SMNVEV (reference sequence). This CDR3 comprises 14 residues. V was cut by 5 bases and J by 4 bases, with 15 bases left in between. CDR3 nucleotides: TGTGCCAGCAGTCAGCCCTGGACAGCTTACGAGCAGTACTTC. Amino acid sequence: CASSQPWTAYEQYF.

This clone has just one count. V and J are TRBV15 and TRBJ2-7; TRBD2 is a possible D gene (5 bases). The CDR3 extends over 14 amino acids. V lost 3 bases and J lost 1, with 10 bases in between. In germline, CDR1 is LNHNV, CDR2 YYDKDF (reference sequence). The chain's CDR3 is CATSSLRGSYEQYF. Written as DNA, the CDR3 is TGTGCCACCAGCAGCCTTAGAGGGTCCTACGAGCAGTACTTC. Using reference TRBV15 and TRBJ2-7 for the parts outside the CDR3, the full variable domain is DAMVIQNPRYQVTQFGKPVTLSCSQTLNHNVMYWYQQKSSQAPKLLFHYYDKDFNNEADTPDNFQSRRPNTSFCFLDIRSPGLGDTAMYLCATSSLRGSYEQYFGPGTRLTVT.

The V and J genes are TRBV27 and TRBJ2-7; 11 nucleotides agree with TRBD1. This CDR3 region has 17 residues. Trimming took 4 bases from V and 0 from J; bases not matched to a gene: 8. Germline loops: CDR1 MNHEY, CDR2 SMNVEV (reference sequence). CDR3 amino acids: CASSSIPGTGGSYEQYF. DNA for the CDR3: TGTGCCAGCAGTTCAATCCCCGGGACAGGGGGCTCCTACGAGCAGTACTTC.

In nucleotides, the CDR3 is TGTGCCAGCAGCTGGGGGACAGGATACGAGCAGTACTTC. This codes for CASSWGTGYEQYF. The J gene is TRBJ2-7, the V gene TRBV5-4; 8 bases line up with TRBD1. The J segment lost 4 bases and the V segment lost 3 bases, leaving 3 bases of the junction unmatched. CDR3 length: 13 amino acids. From germline, CDR1 is SGHNT and CDR2 YYREEE (reference sequence).

This clone was recorded once. This chain uses TRBV28 with TRBJ2-7, with 7 bases aligning to TRBD2. The CDR3 totals 14 residues. Germline CDR1 MDHEN, CDR2 SYDVKM. The V segment lost 2 bases and the J segment 5 bases; nucleotides outside the gene matches: 6. The chain's CDR3 is CASSLRREFNEQYF. The CDR3 region has the DNA TGTGCCAGCAGTTTACGGCGGGAGTTCAACGAGCAGTACTTC.

The rearrangement uses TRBV6-5 and TRBJ2-7; 9 nucleotides match TRBD1. J lost 5 bases, V lost 5 bases, and 7 bases had no gene match. Germline V gene data show CDR1 as MNHEY and CDR2 as SVGAGI. The CDR3 spans 14 residues. CDR3 in DNA: TGTGCCAGCAGTGTTACCGGGACAGGGAACGAGCAGTACTTC. Amino acid sequence: CASSVTGTGNEQYF.

The rearrangement uses TRBV19 and TRBJ2-5, with 8 bases that match TRBD1. This CDR3 has 15 residues. Unmatched junction bases numbered 12, after V lost 7 bases and J lost 5 bases. Germline V lookup: CDR1 LNHDA, CDR2 SQIVND (reference sequence). The chain's CDR3 is CASNPSGGLHETQYF. The DNA of the CDR3 is TGTGCCAGTAACCCATCAGGGGGCCTGCATGAGACCCAGTACTTC. The variable domain in full, completed from reference TRBV19 and TRBJ2-5, reads DGGITQSPKYLFRKEGQNVTLSCEQNLNHDAMYWYRQDPGQGLRLIYYSQIVNDFQKGDIAEGYSVSREKKESFPLTVTSAQKNPTAFYLCASNPSGGLHETQYFGPGTRLLVL.

The rearrangement uses TRBV13 and TRBJ2-7; 11 bases are a match to TRBD2. Germline V CDR1 and CDR2: PRHDT, FYEKMQ (reference sequence). The CDR3 length is 15 residues. V trimming: 4 bases; J trimming: 7 bases; junction bases outside the gene matches: 9. The CDR3 region has the DNA TGTGCCAGCAGCTCGCTAGCGGGAGGTTTTGGTGAGCAGTACTTC. It yields the protein CASSSLAGGFGEQYF.

The rearrangement uses TRBV28 and TRBJ1-5; D call uncertain. The ends were cut back, 4 bases at V and 6 bases at J, with 19 bases in the middle. CDR1 is MDHEN and CDR2 is SYDVKM in the germline V gene. CDR3 length: 16 residues. DNA of the CDR3: TGTGCCAGCAGTTCGCAAAGCCCTAAAGCCGGTCAGCCCCAGCATTTT. This encodes CASSSQSPKAGQPQHF.